This T cell receptor beta chain originates from a study of cytomegalovirus exposure and HLA in healthy donors. Points from the study as a whole: Sequencing artifact likely explains a cluster of highly shared sequence variants. Cytomegalovirus-associated status was assigned to about 170 TCR beta chains. Researchers reported in a later analysis that a missense DCLRE1C variant was tied to TCR beta V- and J-gene trimming.

The CDR3 length is 15 residues. The germline CDR1 and CDR2 sequences are MRHNA and SNTAGT. V lost 4 bases and J lost 4; bases outside the gene matches: 2. PCR amplification relied on 60 Vbeta primers (plus 13 Jbeta primers). Sequenced by immunoSEQ multiplex PCR; TCRdb stores in-frame clones only, minus some. The repertoire holds some 130,000 clones, with about 80% as singletons. Comments on this clone: Its specificity is not known.

This sequence originates from a man between 40 and 49 years old in good health and CMV-seronegative. The sequencing input was PBMCs. The chain recombines TRBV6-4 with TRBJ2-3, with 13 bases lining up with TRBD2. Written as DNA, the CDR3 is TGTGCCAGCAGTGCCACTAGCGGGGGGGCAGATACGCAGTATTTT. Protein product: CASSATSGGADTQYF.